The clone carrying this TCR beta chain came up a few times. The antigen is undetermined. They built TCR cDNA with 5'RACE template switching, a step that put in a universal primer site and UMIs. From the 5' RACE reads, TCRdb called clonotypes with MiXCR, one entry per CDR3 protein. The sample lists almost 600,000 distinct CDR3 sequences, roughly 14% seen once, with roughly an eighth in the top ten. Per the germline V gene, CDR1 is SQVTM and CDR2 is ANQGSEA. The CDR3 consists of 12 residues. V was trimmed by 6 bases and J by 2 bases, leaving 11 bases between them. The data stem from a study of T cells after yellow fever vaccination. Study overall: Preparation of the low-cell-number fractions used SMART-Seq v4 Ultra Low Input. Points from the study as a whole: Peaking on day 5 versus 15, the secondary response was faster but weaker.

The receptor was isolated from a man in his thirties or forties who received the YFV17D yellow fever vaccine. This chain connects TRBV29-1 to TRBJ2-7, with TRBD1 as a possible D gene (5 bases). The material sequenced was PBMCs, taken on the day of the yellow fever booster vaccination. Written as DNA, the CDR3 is TGCAGCGTACGCGACAGCCCCTACGAGCAGTACTTC. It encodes CSVRDSPYEQYF.